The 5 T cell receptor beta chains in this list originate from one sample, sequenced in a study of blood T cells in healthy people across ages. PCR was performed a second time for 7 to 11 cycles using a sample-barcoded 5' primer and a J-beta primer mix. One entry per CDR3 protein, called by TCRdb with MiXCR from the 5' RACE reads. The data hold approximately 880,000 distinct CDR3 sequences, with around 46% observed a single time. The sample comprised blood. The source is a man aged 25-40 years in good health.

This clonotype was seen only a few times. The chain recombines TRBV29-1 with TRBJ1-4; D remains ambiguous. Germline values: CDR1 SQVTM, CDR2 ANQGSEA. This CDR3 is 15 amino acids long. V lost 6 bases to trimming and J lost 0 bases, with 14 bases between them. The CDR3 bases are TGCAGCGTCCGCATGGCGGGTGCAACTAATGAAAAACTGTTTTTT. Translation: CSVRMAGATNEKLFF.

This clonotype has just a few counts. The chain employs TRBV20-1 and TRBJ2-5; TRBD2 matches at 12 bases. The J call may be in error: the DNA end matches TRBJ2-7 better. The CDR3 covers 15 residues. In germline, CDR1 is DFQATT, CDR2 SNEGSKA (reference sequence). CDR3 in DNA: TGCAGTGCTAGAAAAGGACTAGCGGGGCCCTACGAGCAGTACTTC. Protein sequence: CSARKGLAGPYEQYF.

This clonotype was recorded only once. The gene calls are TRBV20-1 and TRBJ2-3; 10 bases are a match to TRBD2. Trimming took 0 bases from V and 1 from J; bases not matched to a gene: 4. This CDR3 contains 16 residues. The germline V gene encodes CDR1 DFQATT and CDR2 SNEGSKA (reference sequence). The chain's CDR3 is CSARDSSGRRTDTQYF. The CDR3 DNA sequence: TGCAGTGCTAGAGATTCTAGCGGGAGACGCACAGATACGCAGTATTTT.

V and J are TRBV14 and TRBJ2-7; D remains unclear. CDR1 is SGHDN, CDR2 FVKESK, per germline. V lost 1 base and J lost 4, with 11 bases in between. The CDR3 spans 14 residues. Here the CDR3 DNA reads TGTGCCAGCAGCCAAGGAGTCCGGCGTTACGAGCAGTACTTC. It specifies CASSQGVRRYEQYF. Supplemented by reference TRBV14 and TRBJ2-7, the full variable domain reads EAGVTQFPSHSVIEKGQTVTLRCDPISGHDNLYWYRRVMGKEIKFLLHFVKESKQDESGMPNNRFLAERTGGTYSTLKVQPAELEDSGVYFCASSQGVRRYEQYFGPGTRLTVT.

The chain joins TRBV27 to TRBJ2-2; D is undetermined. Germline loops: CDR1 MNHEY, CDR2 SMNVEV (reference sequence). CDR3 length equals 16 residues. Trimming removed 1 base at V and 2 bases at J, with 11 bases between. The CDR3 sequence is CASSLYSRYNTGELFF. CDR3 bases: TGTGCCAGCAGTTTATATTCCAGATATAACACCGGGGAGCTGTTTTTT.